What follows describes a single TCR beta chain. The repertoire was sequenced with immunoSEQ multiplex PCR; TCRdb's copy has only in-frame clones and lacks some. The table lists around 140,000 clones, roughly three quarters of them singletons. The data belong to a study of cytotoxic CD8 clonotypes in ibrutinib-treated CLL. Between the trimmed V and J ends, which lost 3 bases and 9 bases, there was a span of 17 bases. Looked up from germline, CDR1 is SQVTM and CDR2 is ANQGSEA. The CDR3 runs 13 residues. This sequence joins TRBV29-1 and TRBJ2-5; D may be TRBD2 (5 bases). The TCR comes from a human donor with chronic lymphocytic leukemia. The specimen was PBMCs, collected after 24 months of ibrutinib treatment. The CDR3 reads CSVDVGLTGAQYF. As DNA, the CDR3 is TGCAGCGTTGATGTTGGGCTGACCGGGGCCCAGTACTTC. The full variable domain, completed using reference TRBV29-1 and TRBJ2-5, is SAVISQKPSRDICQRGTSLTIQCQVDSQVTMMFWYRQQPGQSLTLIATANQGSEATYESGFVIDKFPISRPNLTFSTLTVSNMSPEDSSIYLCSVDVGLTGAQYFGPGTRLLVL.